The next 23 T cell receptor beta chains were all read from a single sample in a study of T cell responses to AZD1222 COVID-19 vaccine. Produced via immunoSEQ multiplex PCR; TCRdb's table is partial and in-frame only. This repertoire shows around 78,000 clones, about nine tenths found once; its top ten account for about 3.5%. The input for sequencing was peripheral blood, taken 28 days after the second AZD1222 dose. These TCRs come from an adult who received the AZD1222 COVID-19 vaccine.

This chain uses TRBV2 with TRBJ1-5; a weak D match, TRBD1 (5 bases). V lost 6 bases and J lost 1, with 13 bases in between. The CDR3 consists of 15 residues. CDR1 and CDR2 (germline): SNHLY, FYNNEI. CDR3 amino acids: CASRRGRASNQPQHF. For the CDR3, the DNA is TGTGCCAGCAGAAGGGGCAGGGCAAGCAATCAGCCCCAGCATTTT.

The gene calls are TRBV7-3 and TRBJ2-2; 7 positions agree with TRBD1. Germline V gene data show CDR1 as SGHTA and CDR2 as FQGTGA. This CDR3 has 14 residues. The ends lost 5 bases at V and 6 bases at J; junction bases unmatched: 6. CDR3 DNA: TGTGCCAGCAGCCCCAGACAGGGATCCGGGGAGCTGTTTTTT. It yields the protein CASSPRQGSGELFF.

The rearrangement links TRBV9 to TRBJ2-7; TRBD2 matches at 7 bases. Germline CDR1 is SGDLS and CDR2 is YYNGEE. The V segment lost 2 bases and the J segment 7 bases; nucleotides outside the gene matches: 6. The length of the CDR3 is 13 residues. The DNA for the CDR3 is TGTGCCAGCAGCGTGTCCGGGGAGGGAGAGCAGTACTTC. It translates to CASSVSGEGEQYF. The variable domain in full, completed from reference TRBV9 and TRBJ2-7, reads DSGVTQTPKHLITATGQRVTLRCSPRSGDLSVYWYQQSLDQGLQFLIQYYNGEERAKGNILERFSAQQFPDLHSELNLSSLELGDSALYFCASSVSGEGEQYFGPGTRLTVT.

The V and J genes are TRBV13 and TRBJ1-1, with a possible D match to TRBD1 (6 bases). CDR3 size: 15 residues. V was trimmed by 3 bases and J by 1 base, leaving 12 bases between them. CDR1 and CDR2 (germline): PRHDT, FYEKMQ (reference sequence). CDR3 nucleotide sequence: TGTGCCAGCAGCTTGGGAGGGGGTCAGAACACTGAAGCTTTCTTT. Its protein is CASSLGGGQNTEAFF.

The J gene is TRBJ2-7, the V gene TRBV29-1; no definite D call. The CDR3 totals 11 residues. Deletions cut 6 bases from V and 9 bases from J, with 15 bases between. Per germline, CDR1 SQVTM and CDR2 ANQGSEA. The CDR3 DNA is TGCAGCGTCCAAAGTGCAGGCAGGCAGTACTTC. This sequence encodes CSVQSAGRQYF.

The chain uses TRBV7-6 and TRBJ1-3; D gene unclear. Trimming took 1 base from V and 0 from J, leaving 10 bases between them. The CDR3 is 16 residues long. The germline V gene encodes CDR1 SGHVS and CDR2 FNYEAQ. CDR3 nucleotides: TGTGCCAGCAGCTTAGGGTGGCCAGTCTCTGGAAACACCATATATTTT. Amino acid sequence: CASSLGWPVSGNTIYF. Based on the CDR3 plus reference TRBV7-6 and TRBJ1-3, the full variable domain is GAGVSQSPRYKVTKRGQDVALRCDPISGHVSLYWYRQALGQGPEFLTYFNYEAQQDKSGLPNDRFSAERPEGSISTLTIQRTEQRDSAMYRCASSLGWPVSGNTIYFGEGSWLTVV.

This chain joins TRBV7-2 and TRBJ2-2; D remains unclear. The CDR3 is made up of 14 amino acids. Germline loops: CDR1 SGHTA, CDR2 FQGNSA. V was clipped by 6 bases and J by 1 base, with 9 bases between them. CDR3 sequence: CASSILGNTGELFF. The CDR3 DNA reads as TGTGCCAGCAGTATCCTTGGGAACACCGGGGAGCTGTTTTTT. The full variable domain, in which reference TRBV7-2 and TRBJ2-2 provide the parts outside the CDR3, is GAGVSQSPSNKVTEKGKDVELRCDPISGHTALYWYRQSLGQGLEFLIYFQGNSAPDKSGLPSDRFSAERTGGSVSTLTIQRTQQEDSAVYLCASSILGNTGELFFGEGSRLTVL.

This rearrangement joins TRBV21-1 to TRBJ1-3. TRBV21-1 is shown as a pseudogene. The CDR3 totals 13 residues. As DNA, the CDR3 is TGTGCCAGGAAGGGGGGTGGTGGAAACACCATATATTTT. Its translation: CARKGGGGNTIYF.

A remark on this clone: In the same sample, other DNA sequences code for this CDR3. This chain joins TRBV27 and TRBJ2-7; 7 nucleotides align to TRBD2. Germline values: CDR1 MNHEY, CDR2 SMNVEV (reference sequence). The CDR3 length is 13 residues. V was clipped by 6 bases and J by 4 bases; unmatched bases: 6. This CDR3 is CASSLSGGYEQYF. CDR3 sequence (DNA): TGTGCCAGCAGCCTATCCGGGGGGTACGAGCAGTACTTC.

CDR3 sequence reads: CASSHNYEQYF. The CDR3 region has the DNA TGTGCCAGCAGCCACAACTACGAGCAGTACTTC. The gene calls are TRBV3-1 (or the pseudogene TRBV3-2) and TRBJ2-7; D is unresolved. Germline loops: CDR1 LGHDT, CDR2 YNNKEL (reference sequence). This CDR3 is 11 amino acids long. Trimming shortened V by 3 bases and J by 3 bases, and 3 bases separated the two germline ends.

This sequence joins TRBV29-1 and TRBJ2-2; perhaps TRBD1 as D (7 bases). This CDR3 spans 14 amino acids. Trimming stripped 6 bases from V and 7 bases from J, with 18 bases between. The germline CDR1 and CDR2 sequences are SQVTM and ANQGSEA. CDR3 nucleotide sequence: TGCAGCGTGTCCCCAGGGGGGTATAGCGGGGAGCTGTTTTTT. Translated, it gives CSVSPGGYSGELFF.

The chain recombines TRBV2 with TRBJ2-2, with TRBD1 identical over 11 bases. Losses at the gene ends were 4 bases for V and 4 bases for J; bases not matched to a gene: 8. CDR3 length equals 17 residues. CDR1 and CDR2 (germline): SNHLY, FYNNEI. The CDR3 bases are TGTGCCAGCAGTGCGCCGGGACAGGGGGTATTCACCGGGGAGCTGTTTTTT. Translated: CASSAPGQGVFTGELFF. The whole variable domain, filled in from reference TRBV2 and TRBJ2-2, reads EPEVTQTPSHQVTQMGQEVILRCVPISNHLYFYWYRQILGQKVEFLVSFYNNEISEKSEIFDDQFSVERPDGSNFTLKIRSTKLEDSAMYFCASSAPGQGVFTGELFFGEGSRLTVL.

CDR3 in amino acids: CASSLDPGQGADEQFF. The CDR3 DNA reads TGCGCCAGCAGCCTGGATCCGGGACAGGGGGCTGATGAGCAGTTCTTC. This sequence joins TRBV4-3 and TRBJ2-1; 12 nucleotides line up with TRBD1. The germline V gene has CDR1 LGHNA and CDR2 YSLEER. Unmatched junction bases numbered 9, after V lost 4 bases and J lost 8 bases. This CDR3 has 16 amino acids.

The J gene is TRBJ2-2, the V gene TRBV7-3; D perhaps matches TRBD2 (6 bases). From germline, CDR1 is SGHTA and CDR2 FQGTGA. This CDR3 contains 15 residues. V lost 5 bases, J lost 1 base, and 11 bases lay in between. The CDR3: CASSPRRGNTGELFF. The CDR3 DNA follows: TGTGCCAGCAGCCCGCGGCGGGGGAACACCGGGGAGCTGTTTTTT.

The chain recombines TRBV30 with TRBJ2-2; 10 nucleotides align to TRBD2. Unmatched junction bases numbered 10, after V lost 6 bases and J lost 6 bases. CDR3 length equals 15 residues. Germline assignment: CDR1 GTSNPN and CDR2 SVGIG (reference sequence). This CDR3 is CACAPSGRASGELFF. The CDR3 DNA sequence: TGTGCCTGCGCGCCCAGCGGGAGGGCGTCCGGGGAGCTGTTTTTT.

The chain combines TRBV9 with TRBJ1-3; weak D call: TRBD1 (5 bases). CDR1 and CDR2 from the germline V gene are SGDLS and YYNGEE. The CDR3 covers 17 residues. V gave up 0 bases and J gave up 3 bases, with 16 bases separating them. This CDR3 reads CASSVDLQGRFGNTIYF. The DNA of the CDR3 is TGTGCCAGCAGCGTAGACCTTCAGGGCCGCTTTGGAAACACCATATATTTT. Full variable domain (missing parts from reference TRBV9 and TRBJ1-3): DSGVTQTPKHLITATGQRVTLRCSPRSGDLSVYWYQQSLDQGLQFLIQYYNGEERAKGNILERFSAQQFPDLHSELNLSSLELGDSALYFCASSVDLQGRFGNTIYFGEGSWLTVV.

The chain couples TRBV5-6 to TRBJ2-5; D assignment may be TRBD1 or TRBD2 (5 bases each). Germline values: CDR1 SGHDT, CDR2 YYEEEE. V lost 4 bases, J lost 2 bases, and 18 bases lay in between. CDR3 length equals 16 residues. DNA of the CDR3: TGTGCCAGCAGCCCCTCGGGGAGAAAGGGGCAAGAGACCCAGTACTTC. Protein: CASSPSGRKGQETQYF. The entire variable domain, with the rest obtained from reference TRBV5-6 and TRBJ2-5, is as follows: DAGVTQSPTHLIKTRGQQVTLRCSPKSGHDTVSWYQQALGQGPQFIFQYYEEEERQRGNFPDRFSGHQFPNYSSELNVNALLLGDSALYLCASSPSGRKGQETQYFGPGTRLLVL.

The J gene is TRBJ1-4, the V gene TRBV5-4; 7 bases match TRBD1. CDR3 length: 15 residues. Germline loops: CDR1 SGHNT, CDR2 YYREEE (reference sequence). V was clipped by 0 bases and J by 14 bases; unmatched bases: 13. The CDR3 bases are TGTGCCAGCAGCTTGGCCGGAAGTCGGACAGGTAACCTGTTTTTT. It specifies CASSLAGSRTGNLFF.

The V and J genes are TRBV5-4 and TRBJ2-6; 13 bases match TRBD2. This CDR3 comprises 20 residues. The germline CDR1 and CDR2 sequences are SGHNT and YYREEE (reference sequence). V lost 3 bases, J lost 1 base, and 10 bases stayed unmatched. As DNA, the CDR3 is TGTGCCAGCAGCTCGAGACTAGCGGGAGGCCGAACTTCTGGGGCCAACGTCCTGACTTTC. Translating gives CASSSRLAGGRTSGANVLTF.

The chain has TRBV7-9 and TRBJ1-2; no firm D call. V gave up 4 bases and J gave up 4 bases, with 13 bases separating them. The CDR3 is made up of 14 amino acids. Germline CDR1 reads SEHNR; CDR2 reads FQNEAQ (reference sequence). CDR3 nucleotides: TGTGCCAGCAGCTCCTTAGAAGACCCCTATGGCTACACCTTC. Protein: CASSSLEDPYGYTF.

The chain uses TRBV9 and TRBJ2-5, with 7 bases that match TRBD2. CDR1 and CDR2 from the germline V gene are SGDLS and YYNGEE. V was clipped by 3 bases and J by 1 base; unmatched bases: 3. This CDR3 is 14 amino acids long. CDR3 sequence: CASSAPSGQETQYF. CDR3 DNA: TGTGCCAGCAGCGCCCCTAGCGGCCAAGAGACCCAGTACTTC.

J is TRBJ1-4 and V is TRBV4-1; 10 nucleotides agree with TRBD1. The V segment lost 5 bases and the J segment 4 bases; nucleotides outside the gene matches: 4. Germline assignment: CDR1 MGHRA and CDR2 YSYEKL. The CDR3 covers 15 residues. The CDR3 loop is CASSERTGGNEKLFF. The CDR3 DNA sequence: TGCGCCAGCAGCGAGAGGACAGGGGGTAATGAAAAACTGTTTTTT.

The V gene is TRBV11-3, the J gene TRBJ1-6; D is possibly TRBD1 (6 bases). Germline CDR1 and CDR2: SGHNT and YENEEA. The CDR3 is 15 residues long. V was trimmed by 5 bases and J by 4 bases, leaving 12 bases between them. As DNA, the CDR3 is TGTGCCAGCAGCAGGGCAGGGGCATATAATTCACCCCTCCACTTT. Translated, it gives CASSRAGAYNSPLHF.